This is a list of T cell receptor beta chains from one sample in a study of identical twins. MiXCR, applied by TCRdb to the 5' RACE reads, yields one record per CDR3 protein. The sample lists fewer than 350,000 distinct CDR3 sequences; about 8% were seen once. These data also formed part of another study, on yellow fever vaccine responses in identical twins.

Material: memory (CD45RO+) T cells sorted from blood. The receptors shown here come from a woman aged 18-30 years in good health. Both conserved end residues are part of each CDR3. D genes are given only for firm matches. Only some rows state a clone size, as once, few, many or a class for expanded clones.

>11|NA|TRBV25-1|TRBJ1-1|NA
TGTGCCAGCAGCCTCGAGGGGGAGCTTTTCTTT
CASSLEGELFF
>14|many|TRBV28|TRBJ1-1|NA
TGTGCCAGCAGGTACGGAGTTCGGAACACTGAAGCTTTCTTT
CASRYGVRNTEAFF
>12|many|TRBV5-1|TRBJ2-2|NA
TGCGCCAGCAGCTCGGGGGCCGGGGAGCTGTTTTTT
CASSSGAGELFF
>17|NA|TRBV12-3/TRBV12-4|TRBJ2-3|TRBD2
TGTGCCAGCAGTCAGGGGACTAGCGGGAGCCTAATGGGTACGCAGTATTTT
CASSQGTSGSLMGTQYF
>16|many|TRBV24-1|TRBJ2-5|NA
TGTGCCACCAGTGATTTGATTTTCGGTGGCCAAGAGACCCAGTACTTC
CATSDLIFGGQETQYF
>15|few|TRBV10-3|TRBJ1-4|NA
TGTGCCATCAGTGAGTCTAGAGCAACTAATGAAAAACTGTTTTTT
CAISESRATNEKLFF
>13|few|TRBV6-6|TRBJ1-5|NA
TGTGCCAGCAGTTACCGACCCAATCAGCCCCAGCATTTT
CASSYRPNQPQHF
>15|many|TRBV6-4|TRBJ2-3|TRBD2
TGTGCCAGCAGTTTTTTGGCGGGAGGCACAGATACGCAGTATTTT
CASSFLAGGTDTQYF
>15|many|TRBV12-3/TRBV12-4|TRBJ2-5|NA
TGTGCCAGCAGTTTAGGTCGGACAGAGAAAGAGACCCAGTACTTC
CASSLGRTEKETQYF
>19|few|TRBV7-6|TRBJ2-6|NA
TGTGCCAGCAGCTCGGGACCCGGGGGAGTCCTCTCTGGGGCCAACGTCCTGACTTTC
CASSSGPGGVLSGANVLTF
>17|many|TRBV14|TRBJ2-3|NA
TGTGCCAGCAGCCCCAAGGCCCAGCGGACCTCAGCGGATACGCAGTATTTT
CASSPKAQRTSADTQYF
>14|few|TRBV12-3/TRBV12-4|TRBJ2-3|NA
TGTGCCAGCAGTCCCGGGACAAGGACAGATACGCAGTATTTT
CASSPGTRTDTQYF
>14|many|TRBV6-5|TRBJ2-7|NA
TGTGCCAGCAGATTAGGACAGAGCTCCTACGAGCAGTACTTC
CASRLGQSSYEQYF
>14|NA|TRBV20-1|TRBJ2-6|NA
TGCAGTGCTAGACGGTTCGCTGGGGTCAACGTCCTGACTTTC
CSARRFAGVNVLTF
>13|NA|TRBV20-1|TRBJ1-1|NA
TGCAGTGCTAGACGACGGACGGCTGGTGAAGCTTTCTTT
CSARRRTAGEAFF
>14|few|TRBV18|TRBJ1-5|TRBD1
TGTGCCAGCTCACCCGGACAGGGGAGCCAGCCCCAGCATTTT
CASSPGQGSQPQHF
>16|few|TRBV5-1|TRBJ2-5|TRBD2
TGCGCCAGCAGCGTGACTAGCGGGAGTGCTGGAGAGACCCAGTACTTC
CASSVTSGSAGETQYF
>15|NA|TRBV6-1|TRBJ1-1|NA
TGTGCCAGCAGCAAAGACATAATCATGAACACTGAAGCTTTCTTT
CASSKDIIMNTEAFF
>15|NA|TRBV15|TRBJ2-7|TRBD1
TGTGCCACCAGCAGAGCACCAGGGGGCTCCTACGAGCAGTACTTC
CATSRAPGGSYEQYF
>16|NA|TRBV25-1|TRBJ2-4|TRBD2
TGTGCCAGCAGTGAATCTAGCGGACTAGCCAAAAACATTCAGTACTTC
CASSESSGLAKNIQYF
>11|many|TRBV12-3/TRBV12-4|TRBJ2-1|NA
TGTGCCAGCAGCCTAGAACAGGAGCAGTTCTTC
CASSLEQEQFF
>19|many|TRBV24-1|TRBJ2-3|TRBD2
TGTGCCACCAGTGATTGGCGACTAGCGGGAGAGGCTAGCACAGATACGCAGTATTTT
CATSDWRLAGEASTDTQYF
>15|many|TRBV15|TRBJ1-1|NA
TGTGCCACCAGCAGAGATTACGGCGCTAACACTGAAGCTTTCTTT
CATSRDYGANTEAFF
>15|NA|TRBV7-2|TRBJ2-3|NA
TGTGCCAGCAGCGAACTGGGGCAGGTCACAGATACGCAGTATTTT
CASSELGQVTDTQYF
>16|few|TRBV6-1|TRBJ2-2|TRBD1
TGTGCCAGCAGTGTTGGGGTACAGGGGGCCACCGGGGAGCTGTTTTTT
CASSVGVQGATGELFF
>13|few|TRBV3-1|TRBJ2-7|NA
TGTGCCAGCAGCCCAGGAGTTAGCTACGAGCAGTACTTC
CASSPGVSYEQYF
>13|NA|TRBV6-6|TRBJ2-1|NA
TGTGCCTCACGAGGGGGGCGGACGAATGAGCAGTTCTTC
CASRGGRTNEQFF
>15|many|TRBV5-1|TRBJ1-1|TRBD1
TGCGCCAGCAGCTTTTTCGGACAGGGGAACACTGAAGCTTTCTTT
CASSFFGQGNTEAFF
>11|many|TRBV3-1|TRBJ2-3|NA
TGTGCCAGCAGCTTAAGTTATACGCAGTATTTT
CASSLSYTQYF
>14|few|TRBV20-1|TRBJ2-5|TRBD1
TGCAGTGCTAGAGACGACCGGTACAGGGGGACCCAGTACTTC
CSARDDRYRGTQYF
>12|few|TRBV29-1|TRBJ1-4|NA
TGCAGCGTTGAAGAGGGGGCAGAAAAACTGTTTTTT
CSVEEGAEKLFF
>15|NA|TRBV6-1|TRBJ2-7|TRBD1
TGTGCCAGCAGTGAAGGCCCGGACAGGTACTACGAGCAGTACTTC
CASSEGPDRYYEQYF
>15|few|TRBV15|TRBJ2-1|TRBD1
TGTGCCACCAGCAAGACGACAGGGTTGAACAATGAGCAGTTCTTC
CATSKTTGLNNEQFF
>16|many|TRBV25-1|TRBJ1-3|NA
TGTGCCAGCAGTCCCGAGCGGGGCCCGGATGGAAACACCATATATTTT
CASSPERGPDGNTIYF
>15|NA|TRBV18|TRBJ2-5|NA
TGTGCCAGCTCACCACGGGGTGTGGGGAAAGAGACCCAGTACTTC
CASSPRGVGKETQYF
>13|few|TRBV6-9|TRBJ1-2|NA
TGTGCCAGCAGTTCAAGGACGGGGGATGGCTACACCTTC
CASSSRTGDGYTF
>13|many|TRBV2|TRBJ1-6|NA
TGTGCCAGCACAGTAATGGAAAATTCACCCCTCCACTTT
CASTVMENSPLHF
>17|NA|TRBV6-1|TRBJ2-1|TRBD2
TGTGCCAGCAGGGGCGGGACTAGCGGAAACTCCTACAATGAGCAGTTCTTC
CASRGGTSGNSYNEQFF
>16|many|TRBV2|TRBJ2-2|NA
TGTGCCAGCAGTCTCACGGACCGACCAGCCACCGGGGAGCTGTTTTTT
CASSLTDRPATGELFF
>15|few|TRBV6-5|TRBJ1-6|NA
TGTGCCAGCAGTTATTCGACAAAGGACAATTCACCCCTCCACTTT
CASSYSTKDNSPLHF
>15|few|TRBV28|TRBJ1-2|TRBD1
TGTGCCAGCAGTTCCTATGGAGGGGGCGCCTATGGCTACACCTTC
CASSSYGGGAYGYTF
>13|many|TRBV28|TRBJ2-7|NA
TGTGCCAGCAGATACGAGGGTCCCTACGAGCAGTACTTC
CASRYEGPYEQYF
>15|many|TRBV12-3/TRBV12-4|TRBJ1-3|NA
TGTGCCAGCACCATTGGACAGCACTCTGGAAACACCATATATTTT
CASTIGQHSGNTIYF